This TCR beta chain is from a study of human T cells and chemical hapten exposure (TCRdb year 2021). The study in broad terms: For sensitization, 2% DPC in acetone was applied to a roughly 2 cm by roughly 2 cm area of upper inner arm skin. In alopecia patients, the study followed how the peripheral blood TCR repertoire changed in vivo over primary and secondary sensitization to diphenylcyclopropenone (DPC), a hapten. Blood samples were taken from patients before sensitization (week 0) and then at 2, 6 and about 24 weeks after DPC sensitization. Patients additionally received weekly therapeutic DPC doses to the scalp throughout the approximately 24-week study period. Twenty-nine alopecia patients gave blood for TCR sequencing at one to four time points (pre-sensitization, 2, 6 and 24 weeks). Alopecia areata with under or over 50% scalp involvement, alopecia totalis and alopecia universalis were represented in the patient cohort, which was mostly female. Libraries were pooled for sequencing, and per-sample TCR yields varied mainly because of small differences in library volumes within the pool. Patch testing on the upper back used Finn chambers containing 0.01% DPC, with scoring done after 6 days according to International Contact Dermatitis Research Group standards. What the study reported, not specific to this receptor: After repeated subsampling, changes were observed in the strength of the expansion versus patch-test correlation and in the threshold at which the correlation became significant. All patients had alopecia, a presumed autoimmune disease, so their immune response might differ from that of healthy individuals. Significantly more large CDR3 similarity clusters were formed by expanded TCRs than by pre-sensitization or healthy control sets, consistent with antigen-driven responses. Patch test score correlated positively with the number of PT1 expanded TCRs, reaching significance at thresholds 8, 16 and 32 but not at 4. DPC sensitization did not change how many TCRs were above 1 in 1000 frequency, and no evidence was found of alterations in global repertoire structure.

Library creation used RACE. The sequencing machine was a NextSeq 500. During library preparation, unique molecular identifiers were attached to individual cDNA molecules so that TCRs could be counted quantitatively and reproducibly. Each blood RNA sample was used to sequence both TCR alpha and TCR beta chains. The original methods were these. The median number of TCRs per sample was over 85,000, ranging from roughly 20,000 to 700,000. The Decombinator software suite was used to annotate the V, J and CDR3 of the TCR reads. For PS versus PT1 abundance plots, all samples were subsampled to the same number of TCRs (28,000). TCRs were defined as expanded if absent before sensitization and observed at least eight times at the 2-week time point. TCRdb reprocessing: public reads trimmed at Q25 with fastp, clones called with MiXCR, in-frame beta chains kept. Under each unique CDR3 protein, matching rows form one entry showing the most common genes and DNA. TCRdb's processing, not the authors' own work, is the source of the V and J calls. The sample yields 140,000 or so distinct CDR3 sequences; approximately 12% were counted once. Roughly 1.4% of the sample goes to the ten largest clones.

Taken with the paper, the label for time point translates to: patch test 2, 6 weeks after DPC sensitization. The meaning of the sample's treatment or condition label: therapeutic diphenylcyclopropenone sensitization with weekly scalp DPC. At each patch-test visit, blood was drawn before the patch test was applied. To be eligible, patients had to be aged 18 to 70, diagnosed with alopecia and judged suitable for DPC therapy, while pregnant patients were excluded. Total RNA was extracted from unfractionated whole blood that had been collected in Tempus Blood RNA tubes. Ends trimmed: V by 4 bases, J by 4 bases; bases unmatched to a gene: 8. There are 16 amino acids in the CDR3, from cysteine to phenylalanine inclusive. Just CDR3 DNA is preserved here, 48 bases in frame from base 1. CDR1 is given as SGHNT and CDR2 as YYREEE, both from the germline V gene (reference sequence). This clonotype was seen only a few times. What this receptor recognizes is not known. No base quality information exists; no much larger clone differs at one position.

The clonotype was recovered from a woman aged 50 to 60 with alopecia areata. Some clones in this sample may be carry-over from other donors' samples. The V gene is TRBV5-4 and the J gene is TRBJ2-5, with TRBD2 identical over 12 junction bases. The sample consisted of whole blood, taken in connection with sensitization to the hapten diphenylcyclopropenone (DPC). In nucleotides, the sequence is TGTGCCAGCAGCCGCCCGACTAGCGGGAGATCAGAGACCCAGTACTTC. The encoded protein is CASSRPTSGRSETQYF. Here the CDR3 is joined to the reference TRBV5-4 and TRBJ2-5 genes, and the full variable domain is: ETGVTQSPTHLIKTRGQQVTLRCSSQSGHNTVSWYQQALGQGPQFIFQYYREEENGRGNFPPRFSGLQFPNYSSELNVNALELDDSALYLCASSRPTSGRSETQYFGPGTRLLVL.